The 15 T cell receptor beta chains reported below all come from one sample, sequenced in a study of blood T cell repertoires in COVID-19. Data came from immunoSEQ multiplex PCR; TCRdb stores just in-frame clones and leaves some out. This sample has 330,000 or so clones, with about 92% found just once. Sequencing was done on a sample of PBMCs or T cells enriched from blood (not recorded which). These receptors all stem from a woman in her thirties who had recovered from COVID-19.

The rearrangement uses TRBV5-1 and TRBJ2-7; D might be TRBD1 (6 bases). Germline V gene lookup returns CDR1 SGHRS and CDR2 YFSETQ. The CDR3 has 14 amino acids. V was shortened by 8 bases and J by 0 bases, with 15 bases between the two germline ends. The CDR3 region has the DNA TGCGCCAGTTCGACAGGCGAACTCTCCTACGAGCAGTACTTC. Protein: CASSTGELSYEQYF.

The J gene is TRBJ2-1, the V gene TRBV5-1; 7 nucleotides align to TRBD2. The CDR3 covers 14 residues. CDR1 SGHRS and CDR2 YFSETQ come from the germline V gene. V was clipped by 7 bases and J by 9 bases; unmatched bases: 13. The CDR3 coding sequence is TGCGCCAGCGATAGCGGTTCGGTAGCGGGTGAGCAGTTCTTC. Translation: CASDSGSVAGEQFF.

The rearrangement joins TRBV5-1 to TRBJ2-7; perhaps TRBD1 as D (6 bases). V shed 4 bases and J shed 5 bases, with 19 bases lying between them. CDR3 length: 15 residues. Germline V gene data show CDR1 as SGHRS and CDR2 as YFSETQ. CDR3 coding DNA: TGCGCCAGCAGCCTAGGACAGTTCTCTAGGAACGAGCAGTACTTC. Residues: CASSLGQFSRNEQYF.

V is TRBV11-2 and J is TRBJ2-5; weak D call: TRBD2 (5 bases). The CDR3 sequence is 14 residues long. With 6 bases removed from V and 1 base from J, the gap between germline ends came to 12 bases. CDR1 and CDR2 (germline): SGHAT, FQNNGV. The CDR3 DNA reads as TGTGCCAGCAGTTCTCAGCGGATCCAAGAGACCCAGTACTTC. It yields the protein CASSSQRIQETQYF.

The chain employs TRBV28 and TRBJ2-7; D is possibly TRBD2 (6 bases). The germline gives CDR1 MDHEN, CDR2 SYDVKM. This CDR3 spans 14 amino acids. Trimming stripped 6 bases from V and 2 bases from J, with 14 bases between. The CDR3 reads CASRHGGWAYEQYF. CDR3 coding DNA: TGTGCCAGCAGACACGGAGGGTGGGCCTACGAGCAGTACTTC.

This clone has only one observation. V gene TRBV7-3 combines with J gene TRBJ2-5; the match to TRBD2 covers 13 bases. The CDR3 is made up of 15 amino acids. The ends lost 5 bases at V and 6 bases at J; junction bases unmatched: 6. Germline lookup yields CDR1 SGHTA and CDR2 FQGTGA. The CDR3 region has the DNA TGTGCCAGCAGCCCACTAGCGGGGGGGACCCAGACCCAGTACTTC. Encoded protein: CASSPLAGGTQTQYF.

This chain uses TRBV6-2 or TRBV6-3 with TRBJ2-2, with TRBD2 identical over 7 bases. Germline V lookup: CDR1 MNHEY, CDR2 SVGEGT. The CDR3 is 16 amino acids. The V gene end was trimmed by 6 bases and the J gene end by 0 bases; junction bases not matched to a gene: 7. In DNA, the CDR3 is TGTGCCAGCAGCGGAACGACTAGCTCGAACACCGGGGAGCTGTTTTTT. This codes for CASSGTTSSNTGELFF.

This rearrangement joins TRBV29-1 to TRBJ1-1, with D possibly being TRBD1 (6 bases). Trimming pared 4 bases from V and 4 bases from J, leaving 13 bases between. The CDR3 runs to 13 residues. CDR1 SQVTM and CDR2 ANQGSEA come from the germline V gene. The CDR3 DNA follows: TGCAGCGTTGCGGGGGGCTGGGGCACTGAAGCTTTCTTT. This sequence encodes CSVAGGWGTEAFF.

V usage is TRBV4-1 and J usage is TRBJ2-1; D is uncertain. CDR1 and CDR2 from the germline V gene are MGHRA and YSYEKL. CDR3 length equals 16 residues. V lost 4 bases and J 0 bases, leaving 13 bases between the germline ends. The CDR3 DNA reads as TGCGCCAGCAGCCCAGTAACAATCAGCTCCTACAATGAGCAGTTCTTC. This sequence encodes CASSPVTISSYNEQFF.

This clone has only one observation. The chain is built from TRBV14 and TRBJ1-2; D remains ambiguous. V was shortened by 4 bases and J by 3 bases, with 12 bases between the two germline ends. Germline V gene data show CDR1 as SGHDN and CDR2 as FVKESK. The CDR3 loop spans 14 amino acids. The CDR3 reads CASSPQDSYYGYTF. CDR3 in DNA: TGTGCCAGCAGCCCCCAGGATTCGTACTATGGCTACACCTTC.

V gene TRBV4-2 combines with J gene TRBJ2-2; 7 positions agree with TRBD1. Looked up from germline, CDR1 is LGHNA and CDR2 is YNFKEQ. The V gene end was trimmed by 5 bases and the J gene end by 5 bases; junction bases not matched to a gene: 8. The CDR3 is 15 residues long. The CDR3 here is CASSVTGQGTGELFF. DNA of the CDR3: TGTGCCAGCAGCGTGACAGGGCAGGGAACCGGGGAGCTGTTTTTT.

The chain has TRBV4-2 and TRBJ2-2; the match to TRBD2 covers 7 bases. V lost 0 bases, J lost 5 bases, and 9 bases stayed unmatched. This CDR3 is built from 17 residues. Per germline, CDR1 LGHNA and CDR2 YNFKEQ. CDR3 nucleotide sequence: TGTGCCAGCAGCCAAGATCTAACGGGGGGAGGGACCGGGGAGCTGTTTTTT. Translation: CASSQDLTGGGTGELFF.

The gene calls are TRBV27 and TRBJ2-3; perhaps TRBD2 as D (6 bases). Trimming left V 5 bases short and J 2 bases short, with 11 bases between. CDR1 and CDR2 (germline): MNHEY, SMNVEV (reference sequence). The CDR3 sequence is 14 residues long. The CDR3: CASSPMDYTDTQYF. The CDR3, as DNA: TGTGCCAGCAGTCCGATGGACTACACAGATACGCAGTATTTT.

V and J are TRBV2 and TRBJ2-1, with 11 bases matching TRBD2. V dropped 2 bases and J dropped 9; count of bases not matched to a gene: 9. This CDR3 is built from 16 residues. Germline V CDR1 and CDR2: SNHLY, FYNNEI. The CDR3 loop reads CASSEIFSGRAFEQFF. CDR3 coding DNA: TGTGCCAGCAGTGAAATTTTTAGCGGGAGGGCTTTTGAGCAGTTCTTC.

The chain couples TRBV7-2 to TRBJ1-2, with 9 bases aligning to TRBD1. In germline, CDR1 is SGHTA, CDR2 FQGNSA. This CDR3 is 14 amino acids long. Trimming took 6 bases from V and 8 from J; bases not matched to a gene: 10. The CDR3 sequence is CASSSDRGGRGYTF. The DNA for the CDR3 is TGTGCCAGCAGTTCGGACAGGGGTGGGAGGGGCTACACCTTC.